In its sample, the clone carrying this T cell receptor beta chain was seen once. Unique molecular identifiers were incorporated when the TCRbeta library was constructed. TCRdb reprocessed the PCR reads via MiXCR and lists one record per CDR3 protein. The table shows around 92,000 distinct CDR3 sequences, with 12% occurring only once. This entry comes from a study of T-cell reconstitution after alpha-beta-depleted transplantation in children. Trimming stripped 2 bases from V and 2 bases from J, with 10 bases between. The CDR3 is 14 amino acids. Germline values: CDR1 MNHEY, CDR2 SMNVEV (reference sequence).

The TCR originated in a human donor who donated a stem cell graft to a child with inherited bone marrow failure. V and J are TRBV27 and TRBJ2-7, with D unresolved. Sequenced material: PBMCs from the stem cell graft donor, taken from the stem cell graft. CDR3 amino acids: CASSLLGFAYEQYF. The CDR3 nucleotides read TGTGCCAGCAGTTTACTGGGTTTCGCCTACGAGCAGTACTTC.